The next 6 T cell receptor beta chains were all read from a single sample in a study of shared clonotypes between healthy human individuals. Assay: immunoSEQ multiplex PCR; the TCRdb copy retains only in-frame clones and omits some. Seen here are about 2 million clones, roughly 94% observed once, and the top ten hold roughly 1%. The naive CD8 population came from CD45RO-negative cells selected for CCR7, without terminally differentiated effector memory CD45RA+ cells. The sequencing sample was made of naive CD8+ T cells sorted from blood. These receptors all stem from a young man in good health.

The sample holds one count of this clone. The chain joins TRBV28 to TRBJ2-7; 9 bases line up with TRBD2. The germline gives CDR1 MDHEN, CDR2 SYDVKM. This CDR3 region has 15 residues. V trimming: 6 bases; J trimming: 3 bases; junction bases outside the gene matches: 9. This chain's CDR3 is CASSPPLAGIYEQYF. The CDR3, as DNA: TGTGCCAGCAGCCCCCCCCTAGCGGGAATCTACGAGCAGTACTTC.

The chain joins TRBV19 to TRBJ2-2; 8 bases align to TRBD1. V gave up 6 bases and J gave up 3 bases; unmatched junction bases: 6. The CDR3 spans 15 residues. The germline CDR1 and CDR2 sequences are LNHDA and SQIVND (reference sequence). In DNA, the CDR3 is TGTGCCAGTAGCCCAGGGGGCAGCTACACCGGGGAGCTGTTTTTT. This encodes CASSPGGSYTGELFF.

The rearrangement uses TRBV7-9 and TRBJ2-7; D remains unclear. Germline CDR1 reads SEHNR; CDR2 reads FQNEAQ (reference sequence). The CDR3 extends over 14 amino acids. Trimming left V 5 bases short and J 2 bases short, with 13 bases between. This CDR3 reads CASSGVEAAYEQYF. The CDR3 DNA follows: TGTGCCAGCAGCGGCGTAGAGGCGGCCTACGAGCAGTACTTC.

This clone was counted a few times. The rearrangement uses TRBV7-8 and TRBJ1-2, with D tentatively TRBD1 (6 bases). V was cut by 2 bases and J by 8 bases, with 12 bases left in between. Germline V gives CDR1 SGHVS, CDR2 FQNEAQ. This CDR3 contains 13 residues. The CDR3 coding sequence is TGTGCCAGCAGCTTACAGGGGCGGGAGGGCTACACCTTC. Translated, it gives CASSLQGREGYTF.

This clone was counted only a few times. The rearrangement uses TRBV5-4 and TRBJ2-5; D unresolved. Per the germline V gene, CDR1 is SGHNT and CDR2 is YYREEE (reference sequence). The ends were cut back, 1 base at V and 3 bases at J, with 7 bases in the middle. The CDR3 covers 13 residues. This CDR3 reads CASSLWAEETQYF. The CDR3 bases are TGTGCCAGCAGCTTGTGGGCAGAAGAGACCCAGTACTTC.

The chain uses TRBV2 and TRBJ2-1, with D unclear. Germline V gene lookup returns CDR1 SNHLY and CDR2 FYNNEI. V was trimmed by 7 bases and J by 5 bases, leaving 15 bases between them. The CDR3 extends over 14 amino acids. DNA for the CDR3: TGTGCCAGCAAAGGTGCCAGGACGAACAATGAGCAGTTCTTC. This gives the protein CASKGARTNNEQFF.